Shown below are 9 T cell receptor beta chains from a single sample sequenced in a study of CD8 T cells in Susac syndrome. The authors reverse transcribed roughly 0.5 to 1 ug RNA with random hexamers. A single record per CDR3 protein comes from TCRdb applying MiXCR to the immunoSEQ multiplex PCR reads. The sample has roughly 150,000 distinct CDR3 sequences; approximately 95% are singletons. The sequenced sample consisted of CD4+ T cells from PBMCs. Receptors were obtained from a human donor with Susac syndrome.

The CDR3 reads CASSEGGQGTIIYGYTF. In DNA form, the CDR3 reads TGTGCCAGCAGTGAAGGGGGACAGGGAACGATCATTTATGGCTACACCTTC. The chain has TRBV25-1 and TRBJ1-2; 9 bases map to TRBD1. The CDR3 loop spans 17 amino acids. Trimming at V came to 2 bases and at J to 5 bases, leaving 12 bases not matched to a gene. The V gene's germline CDR1 is MGHDK and CDR2 SYGVNS.

The chain has TRBV25-1 and TRBJ1-3; D remains ambiguous. Germline lookup yields CDR1 MGHDK and CDR2 SYGVNS. CDR3 length: 15 amino acids. The V end lost 5 bases, the J end lost 7 bases, and 18 bases lay between the germline ends. The CDR3 loop is CASSPPGRGVNTIYF. CDR3 sequence (DNA): TGTGCCAGCAGTCCCCCCGGCCGGGGTGTCAACACCATATATTTT.

The CDR3 DNA sequence: TGCAGCGTTTCTGGTAGGACTAGCGGGGGGACCTCACAAGAGACCCAGTACTTC. Residues: CSVSGRTSGGTSQETQYF. The chain joins TRBV29-1 to TRBJ2-5; 14 nucleotides line up with TRBD2. J gave up 2 bases and V 5 bases, and 13 bases lay outside the gene matches. The CDR3 runs 18 residues. Germline CDR1 and CDR2: SQVTM and ANQGSEA.

The J gene is TRBJ2-5, the V gene TRBV28; the D gene could be TRBD1 or TRBD2 (5 bases each). V lost 10 bases and J 5 bases, leaving 17 bases between the germline ends. CDR1 is MDHEN, CDR2 SYDVKM, per germline. The CDR3 totals 13 residues. The CDR3 region has the DNA TGTGCCACCCACCCCCAGGGACGGGAGACCCAGTACTTC. Its translation is CATHPQGRETQYF.

The J gene is TRBJ1-4, the V gene TRBV29-1; D might be TRBD1 (5 bases). The CDR3 spans 14 residues. Germline V CDR1 and CDR2: SQVTM, ANQGSEA. V lost 5 bases and J lost 0, with 10 bases in between. The chain's CDR3 is CSVFDSATNEKLFF. The CDR3 DNA follows: TGCAGCGTTTTTGACAGTGCAACTAATGAAAAACTGTTTTTT.

This sequence joins TRBV9 and TRBJ1-2; 7 bases agree with TRBD1. This CDR3 has 15 amino acids. The V segment lost 4 bases and the J segment 5 bases; nucleotides outside the gene matches: 11. CDR1 is SGDLS, CDR2 YYNGEE, per germline. CDR3 protein: CASSSRSRGAYGYTF. The CDR3 DNA follows: TGTGCCAGCAGCTCACGAAGCAGGGGGGCATATGGCTACACCTTC.

The gene calls are TRBV24-1 and TRBJ2-1; the D is unclear. The CDR3 has 13 amino acids. The germline gives CDR1 KGHDR, CDR2 SFDVKD. Trimming removed 4 bases at V and 4 bases at J, with 7 bases between. The CDR3 DNA sequence: TGTGCCACCAGTGACCCCCCTTACAATGAGCAGTTCTTC. Its translation is CATSDPPYNEQFF.

This chain's CDR3 is CASSVAGTGANVLTF. The CDR3 DNA reads TGTGCCAGCAGCGTAGCGGGGACTGGGGCCAACGTCCTGACTTTC. This chain joins TRBV7-3 and TRBJ2-6; the match to TRBD2 covers 8 bases. The CDR3 is 15 amino acids. The V and J ends lost 5 bases and 2 bases, in that order; junction bases with no gene match: 2. Germline-derived CDR1 and CDR2 are SGHTA and FQGTGA.

The V gene is TRBV15, the J gene TRBJ2-7; D perhaps matches TRBD2 (6 bases). This CDR3 contains 14 residues. Between the trimmed V and J ends, which lost 0 bases and 7 bases, there was a span of 13 bases. Looked up from germline, CDR1 is LNHNV and CDR2 is YYDKDF (reference sequence). This CDR3 is CATSREGGPREQYF. Written as DNA, the CDR3 is TGTGCCACCAGCAGAGAAGGAGGGCCCAGAGAGCAGTACTTC. Variable domain in full (rest from reference TRBV15 and TRBJ2-7): DAMVIQNPRYQVTQFGKPVTLSCSQTLNHNVMYWYQQKSSQAPKLLFHYYDKDFNNEADTPDNFQSRRPNTSFCFLDIRSPGLGDTAMYLCATSREGGPREQYFGPGTRLTVT.